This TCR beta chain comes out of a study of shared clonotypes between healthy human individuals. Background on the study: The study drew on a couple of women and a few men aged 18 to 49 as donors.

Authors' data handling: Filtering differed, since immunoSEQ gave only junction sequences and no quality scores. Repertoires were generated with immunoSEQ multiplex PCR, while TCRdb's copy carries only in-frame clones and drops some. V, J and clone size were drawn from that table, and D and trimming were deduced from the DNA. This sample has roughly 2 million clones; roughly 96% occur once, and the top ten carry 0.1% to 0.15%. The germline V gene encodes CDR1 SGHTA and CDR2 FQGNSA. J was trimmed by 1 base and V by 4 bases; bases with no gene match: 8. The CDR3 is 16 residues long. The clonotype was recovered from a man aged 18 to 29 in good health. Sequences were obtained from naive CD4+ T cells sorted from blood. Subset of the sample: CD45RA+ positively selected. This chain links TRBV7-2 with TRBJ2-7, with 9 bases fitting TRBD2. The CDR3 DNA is TGTGCCAGCAGCTCCTTTGAAGCGGGGGGTTCCTACGAGCAGTACTTC. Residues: CASSSFEAGGSYEQYF.